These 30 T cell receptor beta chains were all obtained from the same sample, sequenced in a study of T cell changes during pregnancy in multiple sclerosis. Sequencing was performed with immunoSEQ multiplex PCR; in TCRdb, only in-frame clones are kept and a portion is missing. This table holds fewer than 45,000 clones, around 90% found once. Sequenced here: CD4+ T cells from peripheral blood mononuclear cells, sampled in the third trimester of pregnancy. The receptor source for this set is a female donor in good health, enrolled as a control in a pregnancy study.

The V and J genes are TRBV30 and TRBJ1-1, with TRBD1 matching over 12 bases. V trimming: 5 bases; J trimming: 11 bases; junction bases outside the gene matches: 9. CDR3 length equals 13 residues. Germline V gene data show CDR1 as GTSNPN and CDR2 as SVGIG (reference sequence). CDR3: CAWSPGQGARAFF. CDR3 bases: TGTGCCTGGTCGCCGGGACAGGGGGCGCGGGCTTTCTTT.

CDR3 coding DNA: TGTGCCAGCAGCCTGGGCCCTCAGACTAGCAGAGAGACCCAGTACTTC. As protein: CASSLGPQTSRETQYF. The chain couples TRBV7-3 to TRBJ2-5; 7 nucleotides line up with TRBD2. Germline CDR1 SGHTA, CDR2 FQGTGA. The CDR3 consists of 16 residues. Losses at the gene ends were 5 bases for V and 4 bases for J; bases not matched to a gene: 13.

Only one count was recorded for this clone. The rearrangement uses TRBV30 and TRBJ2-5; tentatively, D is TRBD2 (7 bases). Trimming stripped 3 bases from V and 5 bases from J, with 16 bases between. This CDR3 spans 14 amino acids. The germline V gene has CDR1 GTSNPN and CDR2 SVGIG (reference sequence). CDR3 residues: CAWSVGGGRETQYF. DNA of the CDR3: TGTGCCTGGAGCGTAGGGGGGGGCCGGGAGACCCAGTACTTC.

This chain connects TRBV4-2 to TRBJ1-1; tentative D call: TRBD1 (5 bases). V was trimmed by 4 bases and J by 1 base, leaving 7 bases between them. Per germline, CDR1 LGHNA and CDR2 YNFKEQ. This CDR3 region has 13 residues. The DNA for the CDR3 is TGTGCCAGCAGCCCGCAGGGGAACACTGAAGCTTTCTTT. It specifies CASSPQGNTEAFF.

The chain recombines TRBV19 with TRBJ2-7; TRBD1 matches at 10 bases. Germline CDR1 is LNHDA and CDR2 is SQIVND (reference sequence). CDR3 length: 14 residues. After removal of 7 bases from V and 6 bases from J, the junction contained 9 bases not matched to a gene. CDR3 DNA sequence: TGTGCCAGTAAACCGGGACAGGGGTCGTCCGAGCAGTACTTC. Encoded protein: CASKPGQGSSEQYF.

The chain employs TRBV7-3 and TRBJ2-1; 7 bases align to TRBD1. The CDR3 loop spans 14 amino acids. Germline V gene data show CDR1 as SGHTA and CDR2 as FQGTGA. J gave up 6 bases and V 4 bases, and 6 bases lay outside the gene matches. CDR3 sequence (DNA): TGTGCCAGCAGCTCCAACAGACAGGGCAATGAGCAGTTCTTC. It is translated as CASSSNRQGNEQFF.

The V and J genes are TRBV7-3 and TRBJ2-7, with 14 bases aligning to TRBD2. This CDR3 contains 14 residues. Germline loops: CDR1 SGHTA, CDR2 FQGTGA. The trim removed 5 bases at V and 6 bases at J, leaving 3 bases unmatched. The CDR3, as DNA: TGTGCCAGCAGCCAAGGACTAGCGGGAGGCGAGCAGTACTTC. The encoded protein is CASSQGLAGGEQYF.

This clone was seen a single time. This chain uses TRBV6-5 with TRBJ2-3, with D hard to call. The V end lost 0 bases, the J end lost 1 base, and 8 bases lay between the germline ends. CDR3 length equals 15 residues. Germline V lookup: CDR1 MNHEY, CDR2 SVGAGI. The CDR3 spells CASSYSSPRTDTQYF. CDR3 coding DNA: TGTGCCAGCAGTTACTCGAGTCCCCGCACAGATACGCAGTATTTT.

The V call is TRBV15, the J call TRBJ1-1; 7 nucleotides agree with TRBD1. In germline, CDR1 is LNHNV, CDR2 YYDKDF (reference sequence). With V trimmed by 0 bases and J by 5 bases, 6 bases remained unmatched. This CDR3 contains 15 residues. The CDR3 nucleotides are TGTGCCACCAGCAGAGACGGCAGGGGGAATACTGAAGCTTTCTTT. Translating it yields CATSRDGRGNTEAFF.

The CDR3 loop reads CASSLIRDRVNGYTF. Written as DNA, the CDR3 is TGTGCCAGCAGCTTGATTCGGGACAGGGTAAATGGCTACACCTTC. V gene TRBV7-8 combines with J gene TRBJ1-2; 9 bases map to TRBD1. The ends lost 3 bases at V and 6 bases at J; junction bases unmatched: 8. The CDR3 totals 15 residues. Germline assignment: CDR1 SGHVS and CDR2 FQNEAQ.

The CDR3 loop reads CASSQGSGSGGGSYEQYF. The CDR3 nucleotides are TGTGCCAGCAGCCAAGGGTCTGGCTCGGGAGGGGGATCCTACGAGCAGTACTTC. The V and J genes are TRBV4-2 and TRBJ2-7; TRBD2 agrees at 8 bases. The J segment lost 1 base and the V segment lost 1 base, leaving 12 bases of the junction unmatched. This CDR3 region has 18 residues. CDR1 LGHNA and CDR2 YNFKEQ come from the germline V gene.

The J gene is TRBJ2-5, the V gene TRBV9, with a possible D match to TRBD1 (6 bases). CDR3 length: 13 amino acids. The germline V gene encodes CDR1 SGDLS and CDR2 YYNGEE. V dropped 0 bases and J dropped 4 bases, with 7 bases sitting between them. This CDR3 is CASSVDRAETQYF. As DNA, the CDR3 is TGTGCCAGCAGCGTAGACAGGGCAGAGACCCAGTACTTC.

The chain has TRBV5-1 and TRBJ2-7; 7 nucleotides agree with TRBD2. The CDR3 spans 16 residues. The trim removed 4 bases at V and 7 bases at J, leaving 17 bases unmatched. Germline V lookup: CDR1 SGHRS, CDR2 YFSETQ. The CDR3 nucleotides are TGCGCCAGCAGCCCGGGTTCCAGCGGGGTCGGTCGGGAGCAGTACTTC. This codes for CASSPGSSGVGREQYF.

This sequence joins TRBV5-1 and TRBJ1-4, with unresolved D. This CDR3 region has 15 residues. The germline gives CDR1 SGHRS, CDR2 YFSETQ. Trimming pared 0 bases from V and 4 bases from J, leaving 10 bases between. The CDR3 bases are TGCGCCAGCAGCTTGGCCGGGGTGGTTAATGAAAAACTGTTTTTT. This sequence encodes CASSLAGVVNEKLFF.

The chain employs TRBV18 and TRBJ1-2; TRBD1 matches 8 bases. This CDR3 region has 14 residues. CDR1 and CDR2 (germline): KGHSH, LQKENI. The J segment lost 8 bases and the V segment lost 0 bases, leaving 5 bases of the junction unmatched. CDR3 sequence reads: CASSPPVRGLGYTF. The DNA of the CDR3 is TGTGCCAGCTCACCACCGGTCAGGGGGCTAGGCTACACCTTC.

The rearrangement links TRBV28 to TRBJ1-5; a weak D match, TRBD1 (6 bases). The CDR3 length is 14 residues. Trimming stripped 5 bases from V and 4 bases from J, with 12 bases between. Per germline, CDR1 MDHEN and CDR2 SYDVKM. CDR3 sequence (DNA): TGTGCCAGCAGTGTAACTCAGGGGAATCAGCCCCAGCATTTT. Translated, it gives CASSVTQGNQPQHF.

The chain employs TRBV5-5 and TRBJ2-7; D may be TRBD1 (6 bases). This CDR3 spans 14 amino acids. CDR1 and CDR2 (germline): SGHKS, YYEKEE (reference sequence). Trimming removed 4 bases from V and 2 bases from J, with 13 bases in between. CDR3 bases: TGTGCCAGCAGCACCTTACAGGGACCCTACGAGCAGTACTTC. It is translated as CASSTLQGPYEQYF. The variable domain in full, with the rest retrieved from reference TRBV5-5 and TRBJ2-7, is DAGVTQSPTHLIKTRGQQVTLRCSPISGHKSVSWYQQVLGQGPQFIFQYYEKEERGRGNFPDRFSARQFPNYSSELNVNALLLGDSALYLCASSTLQGPYEQYFGPGTRLTVT.

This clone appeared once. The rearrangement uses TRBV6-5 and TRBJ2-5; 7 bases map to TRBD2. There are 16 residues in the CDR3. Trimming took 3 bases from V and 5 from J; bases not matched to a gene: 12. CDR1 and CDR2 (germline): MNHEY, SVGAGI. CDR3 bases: TGTGCCAGCAGTTATTCCGGGACTACAGTCGGGGAGACCCAGTACTTC. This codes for CASSYSGTTVGETQYF.

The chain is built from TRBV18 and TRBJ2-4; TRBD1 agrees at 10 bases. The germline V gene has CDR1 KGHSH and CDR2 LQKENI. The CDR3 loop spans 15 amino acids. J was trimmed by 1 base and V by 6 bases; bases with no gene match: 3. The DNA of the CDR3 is TGTGCCAGCTCGTCGGGACAGGGGGCCAAAAACATTCAGTACTTC. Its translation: CASSSGQGAKNIQYF.

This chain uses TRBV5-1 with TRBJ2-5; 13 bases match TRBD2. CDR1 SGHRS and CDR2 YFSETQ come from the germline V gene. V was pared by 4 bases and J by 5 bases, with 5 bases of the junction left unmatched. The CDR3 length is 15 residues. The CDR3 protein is CASSPGLAGYETQYF. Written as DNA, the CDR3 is TGCGCCAGCAGCCCGGGACTAGCGGGATATGAGACCCAGTACTTC.

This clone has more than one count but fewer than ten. The CDR3 is CASTLEWGGTEAFF. The CDR3 coding sequence is TGCGCCAGCACCCTTGAGTGGGGGGGGACTGAAGCTTTCTTT. This chain joins TRBV5-1 and TRBJ1-1; TRBD1 is a possible D gene (5 bases). The V gene lost 6 bases and the J gene lost 5 bases, with 17 bases spanning the gap. This CDR3 spans 14 amino acids. In germline, CDR1 is SGHRS, CDR2 YFSETQ.

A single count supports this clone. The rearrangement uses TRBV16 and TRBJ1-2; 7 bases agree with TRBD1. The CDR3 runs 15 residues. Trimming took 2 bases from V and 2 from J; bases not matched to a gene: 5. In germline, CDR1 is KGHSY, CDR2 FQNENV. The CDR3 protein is CASSQGVRGNYGYTF. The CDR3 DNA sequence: TGTGCCAGCAGCCAAGGGGTCAGGGGGAACTATGGCTACACCTTC.

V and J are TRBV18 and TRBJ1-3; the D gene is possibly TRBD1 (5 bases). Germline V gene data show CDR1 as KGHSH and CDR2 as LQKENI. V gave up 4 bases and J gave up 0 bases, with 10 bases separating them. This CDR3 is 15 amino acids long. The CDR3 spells CASSLQEYSGNTIYF. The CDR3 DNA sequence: TGTGCCAGCTCACTACAGGAGTACTCTGGAAACACCATATATTTT. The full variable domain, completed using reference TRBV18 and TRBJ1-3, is NAGVMQNPRHLVRRRGQEARLRCSPMKGHSHVYWYRQLPEEGLKFMVYLQKENIIDESGMPKERFSAEFPKEGPSILRIQQVVRGDSAAYFCASSLQEYSGNTIYFGEGSWLTVV.

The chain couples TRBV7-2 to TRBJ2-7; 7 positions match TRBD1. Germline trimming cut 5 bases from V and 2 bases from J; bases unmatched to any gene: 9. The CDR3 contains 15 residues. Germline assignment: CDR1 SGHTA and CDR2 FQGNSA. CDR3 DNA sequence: TGTGCCAGCAGCCCCTCCGGGACAGAGACCTACGAGCAGTACTTC. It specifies CASSPSGTETYEQYF.

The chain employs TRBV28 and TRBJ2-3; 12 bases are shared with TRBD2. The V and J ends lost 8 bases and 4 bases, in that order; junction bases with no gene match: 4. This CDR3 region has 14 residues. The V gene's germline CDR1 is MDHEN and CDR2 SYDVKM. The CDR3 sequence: CASATSGRPDTQYF. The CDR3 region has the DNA TGTGCCAGCGCCACTAGCGGGAGGCCAGATACGCAGTATTTT.

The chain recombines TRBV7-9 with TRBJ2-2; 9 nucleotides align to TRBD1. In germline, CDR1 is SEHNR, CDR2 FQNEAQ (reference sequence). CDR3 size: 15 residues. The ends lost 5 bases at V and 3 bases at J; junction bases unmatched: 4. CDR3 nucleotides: TGTGCCAGCAGCACCGGGACAGGGTACACCGGGGAGCTGTTTTTT. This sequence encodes CASSTGTGYTGELFF. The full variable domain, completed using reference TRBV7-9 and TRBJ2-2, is DTGVSQNPRHKITKRGQNVTFRCDPISEHNRLYWYRQTLGQGPEFLTYFQNEAQLEKSRLLSDRFSAERPKGSFSTLEIQRTEQGDSAMYLCASSTGTGYTGELFFGEGSRLTVL.

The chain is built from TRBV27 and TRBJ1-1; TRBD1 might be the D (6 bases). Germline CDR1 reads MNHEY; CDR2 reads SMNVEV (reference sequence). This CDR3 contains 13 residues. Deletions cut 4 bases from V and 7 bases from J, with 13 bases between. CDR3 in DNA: TGTGCCAGCAGTTCACACACCAGGGGTGAAGCTTTCTTT. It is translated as CASSSHTRGEAFF.

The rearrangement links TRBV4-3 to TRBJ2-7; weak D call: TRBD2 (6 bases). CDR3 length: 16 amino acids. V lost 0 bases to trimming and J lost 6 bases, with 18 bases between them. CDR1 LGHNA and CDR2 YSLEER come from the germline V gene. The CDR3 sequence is CASSQEIRLVTGEQYF. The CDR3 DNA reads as TGCGCCAGCAGCCAAGAAATAAGACTAGTGACGGGCGAGCAGTACTTC.

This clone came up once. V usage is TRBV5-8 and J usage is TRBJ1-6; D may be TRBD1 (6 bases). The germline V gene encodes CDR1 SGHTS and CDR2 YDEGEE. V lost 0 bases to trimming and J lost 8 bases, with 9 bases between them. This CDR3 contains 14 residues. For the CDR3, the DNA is TGTGCCAGCAGCTTGGGAGGGGGGGATTCACCCCTCCACTTT. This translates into CASSLGGGDSPLHF.

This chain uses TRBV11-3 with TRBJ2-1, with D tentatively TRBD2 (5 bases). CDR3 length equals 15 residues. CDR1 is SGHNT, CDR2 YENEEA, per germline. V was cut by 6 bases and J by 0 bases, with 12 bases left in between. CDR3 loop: CASSPRGSSYNEQFF. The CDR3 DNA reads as TGTGCCAGCAGTCCCCGAGGGAGCTCCTACAATGAGCAGTTCTTC.